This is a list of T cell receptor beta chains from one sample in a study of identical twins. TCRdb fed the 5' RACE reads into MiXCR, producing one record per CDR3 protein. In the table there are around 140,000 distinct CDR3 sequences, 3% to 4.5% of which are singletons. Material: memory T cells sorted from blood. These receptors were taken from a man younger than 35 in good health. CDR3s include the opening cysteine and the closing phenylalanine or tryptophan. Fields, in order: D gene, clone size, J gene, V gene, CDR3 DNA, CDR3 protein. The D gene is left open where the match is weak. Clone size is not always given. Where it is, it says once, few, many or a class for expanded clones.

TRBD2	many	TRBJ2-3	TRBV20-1	TGCAGTGCTTGGGCGGGAGGTGGCACAGATACGCAGTATTTT	CSAWAGGGTDTQYF
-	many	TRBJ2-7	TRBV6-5	TGTGCCAGCAGTTTGAGGGCTTCCTACGAGCAGTACTTC	CASSLRASYEQYF
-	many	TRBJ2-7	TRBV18	TGTGCCAGCTCACCACGCGCAGGTGCCTACGAGCAGTACTTC	CASSPRAGAYEQYF
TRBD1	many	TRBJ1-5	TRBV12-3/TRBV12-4	TGTGCCAGCAGTAGCGGACAGGGTGGAGACCAGCCCCAGCATTTT	CASSSGQGGDQPQHF
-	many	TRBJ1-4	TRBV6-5	TGTGCCAGCAGTTATTCCGGACAGAGTAATGAAAAACTGTTTTTT	CASSYSGQSNEKLFF
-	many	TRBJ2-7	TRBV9	TGTGCCAGCAGCGTAGAAATGGTTTCTATGGACGAGCAGTACTTC	CASSVEMVSMDEQYF
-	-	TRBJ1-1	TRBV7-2	TGTGCCAGCAGCTCAGCCGGGACATTGAACACTGAAGCTTTCTTT	CASSSAGTLNTEAFF
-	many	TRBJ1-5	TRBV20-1	TGCAGTGCTAGTGGGGGGGATAGCAATCAGCCCCAGCATTTT	CSASGGDSNQPQHF
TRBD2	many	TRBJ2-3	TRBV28	TGTGCCTGCCGGCGGCGAGCGGGAGCTGGGACAGATACGCAGTATTTT	CACRRRAGAGTDTQYF
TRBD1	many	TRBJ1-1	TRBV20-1	TGCAGTGCAAAAGGGGGCCGGGGCACTGAAGCTTTCTTT	CSAKGGRGTEAFF
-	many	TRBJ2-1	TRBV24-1	TGTGCCACCAGTGATCCGAACGGACGGTCATGGGATGAGCAGTTCTTC	CATSDPNGRSWDEQFF
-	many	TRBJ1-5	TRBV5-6	TGTGCCAGCAGCTTGGCAGCGGGGATTAAGCAGCCCCAGCATTTT	CASSLAAGIKQPQHF
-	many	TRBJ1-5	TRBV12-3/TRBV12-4	TGTGCCAGCAGAGGGGACAGCAATCAGCCCCAGCATTTT	CASRGDSNQPQHF
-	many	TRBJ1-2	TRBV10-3	TGTGCCATCAGTGTCGGGGGCCATGGCTACACCTTC	CAISVGGHGYTF
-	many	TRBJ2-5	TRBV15	TGTGCCACGAATGCAGATACAGGGTTATCAGAGACCCAGTACTTC	CATNADTGLSETQYF
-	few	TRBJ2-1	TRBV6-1	TGTGCCAGCAGTGAAGCGCGGGGCAATGAGCAGTTCTTC	CASSEARGNEQFF
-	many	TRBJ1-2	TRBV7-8	TGTGCCAGCAGCGGTCCCGATTATGGCTACACCTTC	CASSGPDYGYTF
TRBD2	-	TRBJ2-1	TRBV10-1	TGCGCCAGCAGTGTTAGCGGGGCAAAGCAGTTCTTC	CASSVSGAKQFF
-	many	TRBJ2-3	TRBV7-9	TGTGCCAGCAGTTATAGCGGTGCTAGCACAGATACGCAGTATTTT	CASSYSGASTDTQYF
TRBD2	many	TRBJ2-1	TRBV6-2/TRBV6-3	TGTGCCAGCATGGAGTGGCTAGCGGGGAGCAATGAGCAGTTCTTC	CASMEWLAGSNEQFF
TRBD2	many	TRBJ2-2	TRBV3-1	TGTGCCAGCAGCCAGGAGACTCCGGGACTAGGAGGGGAGCTGTTTTTT	CASSQETPGLGGELFF
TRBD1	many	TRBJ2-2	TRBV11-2	TGTGCCAGCAGCTTACATGAAGTACCAGGGGGTGTCGATCCCGGGGAGCTGTTTTTT	CASSLHEVPGGVDPGELFF
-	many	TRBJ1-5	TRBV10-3	TGTGCCATCAGTGAGGAGGCAGGTTGGGAACAGCCCCAGCATTTT	CAISEEAGWEQPQHF
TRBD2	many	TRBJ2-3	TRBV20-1	TGCAGTGCTAGAGATTGGGTTGCTAGCGGGAGATCAAATACGCAGTATTTT	CSARDWVASGRSNTQYF
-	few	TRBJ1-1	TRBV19	TGTGCCAGTAGTAATGCCGCTAATGAAAAAGCTTTCTTT	CASSNAANEKAFF
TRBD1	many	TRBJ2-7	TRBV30	TGTGCCTGGAGTAAGCGGGACAGGGCTTCCTACGAGCAGTACTTC	CAWSKRDRASYEQYF